This T cell receptor beta chain was recorded in a study of monozygotic twins with inflammatory bowel disease. Regarding the study as a whole: TCRbeta inverse Simpson diversity was decreased in IBD patients versus healthy co-twins. Clonotype overlap with others was lower in IBD patients than in healthy twins, a difference that was greatest with disease activity.

Comments on this clonotype: Antigen unknown.

Germline V lookup: CDR1 KGHSH, CDR2 LQKENI. This CDR3 spans 15 amino acids. The total RNA came straight from whole blood, and T cells were not sorted beforehand. Eight reactions per sample, run separately, yielded cDNA. Reprocessing the 5' RACE reads, TCRdb reports a single entry for every CDR3 protein and omits DNA. The repertoire table contains about 450,000 distinct CDR3 sequences. The rearrangement links TRBV18 to TRBJ2-2; as DNA is missing, the TRBD1 call by TCRdb cannot be tested. Sequencing used blood. This clonotype originated in a human donor with ulcerative colitis or Crohn's disease, or a healthy co-twin of an affected twin (not recorded which). The CDR3 here is CASLPSPWNTGELFF. The variable domain in full, with the rest retrieved from reference TRBV18 and TRBJ2-2, is NAGVMQNPRHLVRRRGQEARLRCSPMKGHSHVYWYRQLPEEGLKFMVYLQKENIIDESGMPKERFSAEFPKEGPSILRIQQVVRGDSAAYFCASLPSPWNTGELFFGEGSRLTVL.